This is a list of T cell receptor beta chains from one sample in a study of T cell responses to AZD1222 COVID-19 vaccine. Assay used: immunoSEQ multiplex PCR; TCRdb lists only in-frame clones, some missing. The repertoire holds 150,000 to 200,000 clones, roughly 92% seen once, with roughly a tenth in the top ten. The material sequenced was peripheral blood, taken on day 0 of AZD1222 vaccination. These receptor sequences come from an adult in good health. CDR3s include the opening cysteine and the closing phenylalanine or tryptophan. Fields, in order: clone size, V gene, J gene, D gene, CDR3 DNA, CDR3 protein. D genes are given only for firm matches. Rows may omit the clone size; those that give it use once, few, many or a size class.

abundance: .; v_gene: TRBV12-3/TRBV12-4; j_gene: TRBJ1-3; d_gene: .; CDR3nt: TGTGCCGGGGGGCACCACTCTGGAAACACCATATATTTT; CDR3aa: CAGGHHSGNTIYF
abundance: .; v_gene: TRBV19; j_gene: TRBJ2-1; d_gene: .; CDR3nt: TGTGCCAGTAGTAATGGTGCCTACAATGAGCAGTTCTTC; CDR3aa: CASSNGAYNEQFF
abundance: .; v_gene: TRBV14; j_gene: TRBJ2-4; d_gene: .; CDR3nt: TGTGCCAGCAGCCAAGATAACGTACTAGCCAAAAACATTCAGTACTTC; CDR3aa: CASSQDNVLAKNIQYF
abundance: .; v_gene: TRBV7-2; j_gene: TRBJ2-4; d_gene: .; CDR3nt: TGTGCCAGCAGCTTAGCCGGGGGGCTAGCTTCAACCAAAAACATTCAGTACTTC; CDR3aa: CASSLAGGLASTKNIQYF
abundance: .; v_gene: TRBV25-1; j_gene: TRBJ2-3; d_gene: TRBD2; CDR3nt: TGTGCCAGCAGTGAACCTCCGGGGGGGAAAACCACAGATACGCAGTATTTT; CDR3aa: CASSEPPGGKTTDTQYF
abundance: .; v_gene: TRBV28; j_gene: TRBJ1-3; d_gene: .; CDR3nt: TGTGCCAGCAGTTTAGGGGGAAACACCATATATTTT; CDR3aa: CASSLGGNTIYF
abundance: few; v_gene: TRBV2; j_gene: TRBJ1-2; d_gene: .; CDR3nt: TGTGCCAGCAGTGAATCCGCAGGGGTGGTTCGGAACTATGGCTACACCTTC; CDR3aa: CASSESAGVVRNYGYTF
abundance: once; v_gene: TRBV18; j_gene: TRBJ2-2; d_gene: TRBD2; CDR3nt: TGTGCCAGCTCATCGACTAGCGGGAGAATTGGGAACACCGGGGAGCTGTTTTTT; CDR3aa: CASSSTSGRIGNTGELFF
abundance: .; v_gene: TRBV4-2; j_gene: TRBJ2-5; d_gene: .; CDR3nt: TGTGCCAGCAGCCAAGAGGGCCTACTAGAGACCCAGTACTTC; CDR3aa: CASSQEGLLETQYF
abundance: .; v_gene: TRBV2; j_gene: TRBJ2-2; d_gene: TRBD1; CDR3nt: TGTGCCAGCAGTCGGGACAGGGGGACCGGGGAGCTGTTTTTT; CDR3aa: CASSRDRGTGELFF
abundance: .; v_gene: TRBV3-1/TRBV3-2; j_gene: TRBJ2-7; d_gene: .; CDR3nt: TGTGCCAGCAGCCGCAGGGCCATGTACAACGAGCAGTACTTC; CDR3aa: CASSRRAMYNEQYF
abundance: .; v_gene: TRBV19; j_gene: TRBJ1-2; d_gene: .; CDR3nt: TGTGCCAGTAGTATAGGCTACAGCCATGGCTACACCTTC; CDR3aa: CASSIGYSHGYTF
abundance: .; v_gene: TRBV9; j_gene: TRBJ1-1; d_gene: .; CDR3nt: TGTGCCAGCAGCGTATTGAGTGAAACCACTGAAGCTTTCTTT; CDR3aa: CASSVLSETTEAFF
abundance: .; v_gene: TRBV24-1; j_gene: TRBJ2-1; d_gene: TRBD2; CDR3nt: TGTGCCACCAGTGACCGAACGGGACTAGCGGGGGGGCGCAAAGAGCAGTTCTTC; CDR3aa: CATSDRTGLAGGRKEQFF
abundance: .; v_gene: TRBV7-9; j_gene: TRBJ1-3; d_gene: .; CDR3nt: TGTGCCAGCAGCATCAGCTTCCCTGGGACTAACACCATATATTTT; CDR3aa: CASSISFPGTNTIYF
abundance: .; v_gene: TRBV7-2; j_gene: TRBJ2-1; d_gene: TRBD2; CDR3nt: TGTGCCAGCAGCTTGGGTCTAGCGGGAGGCTCCAATGAGCAGTTCTTC; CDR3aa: CASSLGLAGGSNEQFF
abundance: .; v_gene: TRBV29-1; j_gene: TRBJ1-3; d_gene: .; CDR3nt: TGCAGCGTTGAAGAAATCCGCTCTGGAAACACCATATATTTT; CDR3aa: CSVEEIRSGNTIYF
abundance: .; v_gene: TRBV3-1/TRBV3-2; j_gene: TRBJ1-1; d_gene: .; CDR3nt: TGTGCCAGCAGCCAGGGGTTATACAGTGGCGCTGAAGCTTTCTTT; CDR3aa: CASSQGLYSGAEAFF
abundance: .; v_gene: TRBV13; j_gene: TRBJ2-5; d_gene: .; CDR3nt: TGTGCCAGCAGCCCCCGATCCTATGTAAAGGGGACCCAGTACTTC; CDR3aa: CASSPRSYVKGTQYF
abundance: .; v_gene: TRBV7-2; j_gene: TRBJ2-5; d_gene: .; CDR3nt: TGTGCCAGCAGCCTCTGGGGAAACCAAGAGACCCAGTACTTC; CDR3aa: CASSLWGNQETQYF
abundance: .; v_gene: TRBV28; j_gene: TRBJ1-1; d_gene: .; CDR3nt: TGTGCCAGCAGTTTAGACGGGCTCACTGAAGCTTTCTTT; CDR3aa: CASSLDGLTEAFF
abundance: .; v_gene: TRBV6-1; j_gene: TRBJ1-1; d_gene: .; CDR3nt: TGTGCCAGCAGTGAGCTTTACCGGGACATGGGGGTAAACGCTGAAGCTTTCTTT; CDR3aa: CASSELYRDMGVNAEAFF
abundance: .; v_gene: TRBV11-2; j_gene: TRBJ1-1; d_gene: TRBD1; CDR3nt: TGTGCCAGCAGCTTAGGGGTCGGACAGGGGGCCACCGAAGCTTTCTTT; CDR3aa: CASSLGVGQGATEAFF
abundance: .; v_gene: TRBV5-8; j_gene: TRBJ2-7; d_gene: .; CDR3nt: TGTGCCAGCAGCTTGAACCTCTACGAGCAGTACTTC; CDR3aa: CASSLNLYEQYF
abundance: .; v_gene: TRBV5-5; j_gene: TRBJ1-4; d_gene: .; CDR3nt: TGTGCCAGCAGCCCGCAATTCCGGGACAATAATGAAAAACTGTTTTTT; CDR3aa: CASSPQFRDNNEKLFF
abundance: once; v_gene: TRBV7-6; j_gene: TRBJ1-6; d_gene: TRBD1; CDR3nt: TGTGCCAGCAGCTTAGCCCCCCGGACAGGGAGTTCACCCCTCCACTTT; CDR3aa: CASSLAPRTGSSPLHF
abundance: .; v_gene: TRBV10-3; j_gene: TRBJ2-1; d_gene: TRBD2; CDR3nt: TGTGCCATCAGCCCTAGCGGGGCGACCTACAATGAGCAGTTCTTC; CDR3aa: CAISPSGATYNEQFF
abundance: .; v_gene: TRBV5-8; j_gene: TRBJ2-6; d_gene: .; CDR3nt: TGTGCCAGCAGCTTGGACAGGGCCAACGTCCTGACTTTC; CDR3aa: CASSLDRANVLTF
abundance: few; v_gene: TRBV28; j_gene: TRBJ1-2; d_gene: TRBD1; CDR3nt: TGTGCCAGCAGTACAACGACAGGGAACTATGGCTACACCTTC; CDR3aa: CASSTTTGNYGYTF
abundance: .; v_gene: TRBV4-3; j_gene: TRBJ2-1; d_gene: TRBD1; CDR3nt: TGCGCCAGCAGCCAAGGGTTCGGGACAGGGGGCAATGAGCAGTTCTTC; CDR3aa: CASSQGFGTGGNEQFF
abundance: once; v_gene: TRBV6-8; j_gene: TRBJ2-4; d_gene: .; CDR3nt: TGTGCCCCCTTCGCCAAAAACATTCAGTACTTC; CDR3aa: CAPFAKNIQYF
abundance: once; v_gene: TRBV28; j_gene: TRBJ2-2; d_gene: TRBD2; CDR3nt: TGTGCCAGCAGTACGCTGGGGGGGTCCGGGGAGCTGTTTTTT; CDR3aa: CASSTLGGSGELFF
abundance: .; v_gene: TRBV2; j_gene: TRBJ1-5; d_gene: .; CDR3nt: TGTGCCAGCAGTGAGGGGGGGTATAGCAATCAGCCCCAGCATTTT; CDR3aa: CASSEGGYSNQPQHF
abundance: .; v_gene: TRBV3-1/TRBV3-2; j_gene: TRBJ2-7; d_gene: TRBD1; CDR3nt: TGTGCCAGCAGCCAAGGTCCGATAGGACAGGGGTTCTACGAGCAGTACTTC; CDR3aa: CASSQGPIGQGFYEQYF
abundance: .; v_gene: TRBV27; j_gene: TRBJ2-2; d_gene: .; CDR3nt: TGTGCCAGCAGTTTATTCGCGAACACCGGGGAGCTGTTTTTT; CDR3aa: CASSLFANTGELFF
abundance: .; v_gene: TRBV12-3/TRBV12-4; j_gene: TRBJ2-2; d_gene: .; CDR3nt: TGTGCCAGCACCCTAGGGACCGGGGAGCTGTTTTTT; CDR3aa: CASTLGTGELFF
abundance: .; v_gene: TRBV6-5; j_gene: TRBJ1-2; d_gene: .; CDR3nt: TGTGCCAGCACCCTAGGCTTAACTCGAGGCTACACCTTC; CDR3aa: CASTLGLTRGYTF
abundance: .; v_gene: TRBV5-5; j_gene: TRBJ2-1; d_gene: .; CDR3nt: TGTGCCAGCAGCCCCTCAGCGGGCTCCTACAATGAGCAGTTCTTC; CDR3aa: CASSPSAGSYNEQFF
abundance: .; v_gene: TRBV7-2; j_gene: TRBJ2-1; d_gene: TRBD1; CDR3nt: TGTGCCAGCAGCGCTAACGGACAGGCCTCGGCTGAGCAGTTCTTC; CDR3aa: CASSANGQASAEQFF
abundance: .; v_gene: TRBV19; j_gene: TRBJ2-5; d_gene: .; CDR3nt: TGTGCCAGTAGTGTGGGTCACCAAGAGACCCAGTACTTC; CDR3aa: CASSVGHQETQYF
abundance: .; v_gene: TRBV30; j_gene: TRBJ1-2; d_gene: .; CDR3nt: TGTGCCTGGAGTGTCATTCCTGGGCAGGGGATCGGCTACACCTTC; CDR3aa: CAWSVIPGQGIGYTF
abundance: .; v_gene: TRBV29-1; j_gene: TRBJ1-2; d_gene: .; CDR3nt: TGCAGCGCTACCGATCCGGGTAACACCTTC; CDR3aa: CSATDPGNTF
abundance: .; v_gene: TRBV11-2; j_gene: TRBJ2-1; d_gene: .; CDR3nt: TGTGCCAGCAGCTTCCAAAATCGCGAGTTCTTC; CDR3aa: CASSFQNREFF
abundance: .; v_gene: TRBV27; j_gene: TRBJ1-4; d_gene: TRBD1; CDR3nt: TGTGCCAGCAGTTTATCCACCGATCCCGGGACAGGGAAACTGTTTTTT; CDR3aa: CASSLSTDPGTGKLFF
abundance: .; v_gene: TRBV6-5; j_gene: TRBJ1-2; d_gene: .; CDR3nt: TGTGCCAGCAGCCCGTCCCATTATGGCTACACCTTC; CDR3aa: CASSPSHYGYTF
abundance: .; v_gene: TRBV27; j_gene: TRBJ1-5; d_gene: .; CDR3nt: TGTGCCACCGGAAAGGGGGGCGCCTTTAGCAATCAGCCCCAGCATTTT; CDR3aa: CATGKGGAFSNQPQHF
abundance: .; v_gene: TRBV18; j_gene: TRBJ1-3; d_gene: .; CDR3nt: TGTGCCAGCTCACCTCCACCAGGGGGAAACACCATATATTTT; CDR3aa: CASSPPPGGNTIYF
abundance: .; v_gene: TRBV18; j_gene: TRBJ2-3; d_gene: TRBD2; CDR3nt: TGTGCCAGCTCACCCTTAGCGGGGACCCGCACAGATACGCAGTATTTT; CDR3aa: CASSPLAGTRTDTQYF
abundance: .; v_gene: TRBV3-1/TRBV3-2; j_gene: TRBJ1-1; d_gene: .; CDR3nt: TGTGCCAGCACAAGGGGAGGCACTGAAGCTTTCTTT; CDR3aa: CASTRGGTEAFF
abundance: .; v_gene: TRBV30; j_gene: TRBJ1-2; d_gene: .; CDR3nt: TGTGCCTGGAGGGTTACAGGATTAAACTATGGCTACACCTTC; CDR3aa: CAWRVTGLNYGYTF
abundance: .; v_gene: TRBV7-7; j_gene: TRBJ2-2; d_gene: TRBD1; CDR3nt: TGTGCTAGCAGACGGGACAGATACACCGGGGAGCTGTTTTTT; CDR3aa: CASRRDRYTGELFF
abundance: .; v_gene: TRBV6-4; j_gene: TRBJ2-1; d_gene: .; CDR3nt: TGTGCCAGCAGTGCCCAAACCTCGGGGGAGCAGTTCTTC; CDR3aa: CASSAQTSGEQFF
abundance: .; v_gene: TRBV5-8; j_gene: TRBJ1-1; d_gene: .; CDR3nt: TGTGCCAGCAGTTATCGGTCGCTGAACACTGAAGCTTTCTTT; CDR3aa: CASSYRSLNTEAFF
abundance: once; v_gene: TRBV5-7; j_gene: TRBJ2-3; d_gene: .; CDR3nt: TGTGCCAGGGGCCCCCCGCGAGGTACGCAGTATTTT; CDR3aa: CARGPPRGTQYF